One sample yielded the 5 T cell receptor beta chains listed below, sequenced in a study of cytomegalovirus exposure and HLA in healthy donors. The repertoire was sequenced with immunoSEQ multiplex PCR; TCRdb's copy has only in-frame clones and lacks some. The table lists 200,000 to 250,000 clones, roughly 91% of them singletons. Sample: PBMCs. All receptors come from a woman between 18 and 29 years old in good health and CMV-seropositive.

This chain uses TRBV5-6 with TRBJ2-1; a possible D gene is TRBD1 (5 bases). This CDR3 has 15 amino acids. V was cut by 4 bases and J by 4 bases, with 15 bases left in between. CDR1 SGHDT and CDR2 YYEEEE come from the germline V gene. CDR3 amino acids: CASSLQGRIYNEQFF. CDR3 sequence (DNA): TGTGCCAGCAGCCTCCAGGGTAGGATATACAATGAGCAGTTCTTC.

The gene calls are TRBV2 and TRBJ2-3, with 7 bases that match TRBD1. Germline lookup yields CDR1 SNHLY and CDR2 FYNNEI. The ends lost 2 bases at V and 6 bases at J; junction bases unmatched: 20. This CDR3 contains 19 residues. The CDR3 reads CASSELDRMTNLGADTQYF. The CDR3 DNA reads TGTGCCAGCAGTGAATTGGACAGGATGACCAATCTGGGGGCGGATACGCAGTATTTT.

This chain links TRBV9 with TRBJ2-3; D is undetermined. V was cut by 4 bases and J by 1 base, with 10 bases left in between. Germline V gene data show CDR1 as SGDLS and CDR2 as YYNGEE. CDR3 size: 14 residues. DNA for the CDR3: TGTGCCAGCAGCTATAGCCCGGGCACAGATACGCAGTATTTT. Its translation: CASSYSPGTDTQYF. Filled out from reference TRBV9 and TRBJ2-3, the complete variable domain reads DSGVTQTPKHLITATGQRVTLRCSPRSGDLSVYWYQQSLDQGLQFLIQYYNGEERAKGNILERFSAQQFPDLHSELNLSSLELGDSALYFCASSYSPGTDTQYFGPGTRLTVL.

The chain joins TRBV5-1 to TRBJ1-1, with TRBD1 matching over 11 bases. This CDR3 has 14 residues. V lost 4 bases and J lost 5; bases outside the gene matches: 4. Germline V gene data show CDR1 as SGHRS and CDR2 as YFSETQ. The CDR3 DNA sequence: TGCGCCAGCAGCCCTGGACAGGGGGCAACTGAAGCTTTCTTT. Its protein is CASSPGQGATEAFF.

The rearrangement uses TRBV5-6 and TRBJ1-5; a weak D match, TRBD1 (6 bases). CDR3 length: 14 residues. Germline CDR1 reads SGHDT; CDR2 reads YYEEEE. Trimming shortened V by 5 bases and J by 6 bases, and 15 bases separated the two germline ends. The CDR3 DNA sequence: TGTGCCAGCAGTCCGGGGGGGGCCACTCAGCCCCAGCATTTT. Translating it yields CASSPGGATQPQHF.